This TCR beta chain was captured by sequencing in a study of tumor T cells in aggressive B-cell lymphoma (dated by TCRdb to 2016 to 2017). Receptor amplification or capture employed the immunoSEQ multiplex PCR assay. The clones in this table, taken by TCRdb from immuneACCESS, are in-frame only. Not every clone is retained; where verified, under half of the shortfall comes from an unresolved V gene, and the cause of the rest is unknown. The sample table lists 8,900 or so clones, 70% to 90% of them with a count of one. The ten top clones hold 3% to 3.5% of the sample. About this clone itself: Its antigen specificity is not known. Per-nucleotide qualities are absent, and no much larger clonotype sits a single base away.

The sample taken for sequencing was tumor tissue. This TCR came from an adult with diffuse large B cell lymphoma.

The CDR3 protein: CASSPKADREYYEQYF. The DNA reads as follows: TGTGCCAGCAGCCCTAAAGCGGACAGGGAATACTACGAGCAGTACTTC. Recombination linked TRBV7-8 to TRBJ2-7, with 8 middle bases fitting TRBD1. CDR1 and CDR2 are read off the germline V gene as SGHVS and FQNEAQ. V lost 5 bases and J lost 3 bases, and the count of bases not matched to a germline gene is 12. The CDR3 spans 16 residues, from the cysteine through the phenylalanine. Solely the CDR3 DNA is kept, with 48 bases framed from the first base.